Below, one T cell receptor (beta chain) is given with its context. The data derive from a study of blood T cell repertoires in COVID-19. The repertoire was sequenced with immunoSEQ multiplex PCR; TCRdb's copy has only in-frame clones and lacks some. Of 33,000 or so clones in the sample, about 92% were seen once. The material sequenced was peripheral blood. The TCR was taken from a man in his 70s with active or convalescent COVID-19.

The CDR3: CASSLDFPGTGRTYGYTF. Here the CDR3 DNA reads TGTGCCAGCAGCTTGGACTTCCCCGGGACAGGGAGGACCTATGGCTACACCTTC. J is TRBJ1-2 and V is TRBV5-6; 9 bases line up with TRBD1. The CDR3 has 18 amino acids. Per the germline V gene, CDR1 is SGHDT and CDR2 is YYEEEE. Losses at the gene ends were 0 bases for V and 4 bases for J; bases not matched to a gene: 13.